A selection of T cell receptor beta chains follows, all from one sample in a study of molecular identifiers for immune sequencing clone quantification. One entry per CDR3 protein results from TCRdb running MiXCR on the PCR reads. The profile covers more than 550,000 distinct CDR3 sequences, with about 25% appearing a single time and about 0.84% taken by the ten largest. The material sequenced was naive CD8+ T cells from blood, with Jurkat cell RNA spiked in. These receptors were taken from a human donor in good health. Some libraries in this study had Jurkat cell RNA spiked in. The conserved cysteine and the conserved F or W are not part of the CDR3 here. Fields, in order: J gene, clone size, V gene, CDR3 protein. Only part of the rows carry a size: once, few, many, or a class if the clone is expanded.

j_gene: TRBJ1-4
abundance: many
v_gene: TRBV19
CDR3aa: ASSIPAVEGATNEKLF

j_gene: TRBJ2-3
abundance: many
v_gene: TRBV19
CDR3aa: ASSIHGDRSADTQY

j_gene: TRBJ1-1
abundance: few
v_gene: TRBV27
CDR3aa: ASRVGLWVAEAF

j_gene: TRBJ1-1
abundance: few
v_gene: TRBV30
CDR3aa: AWSPTEGAF

j_gene: TRBJ2-7
abundance: .
v_gene: TRBV12-3/TRBV12-4
CDR3aa: ASSPSLAGAYEQY

j_gene: TRBJ2-7
abundance: .
v_gene: TRBV20-1
CDR3aa: RAKRDSDIYEQY

j_gene: TRBJ1-3
abundance: many
v_gene: TRBV7-6
CDR3aa: ASSQGNTIY

j_gene: TRBJ2-3
abundance: few
v_gene: TRBV15
CDR3aa: ATSQGSQGSDTQY

j_gene: TRBJ2-5
abundance: many
v_gene: TRBV7-9
CDR3aa: ASSLPKAQGYQETQY

j_gene: TRBJ2-7
abundance: .
v_gene: TRBV25-1
CDR3aa: ASSEWGPSTYEQY

j_gene: TRBJ2-7
abundance: few
v_gene: TRBV4-1
CDR3aa: ASSQEGPETSYEQY

j_gene: TRBJ1-1
abundance: .
v_gene: TRBV6-5
CDR3aa: ASTPRVGDSEAF

j_gene: TRBJ2-7
abundance: many
v_gene: TRBV7-2
CDR3aa: ASSLSVGRAWYEQY

j_gene: TRBJ1-2
abundance: few
v_gene: TRBV25-1
CDR3aa: ASSEGGYGYT

j_gene: TRBJ2-5
abundance: .
v_gene: TRBV5-4
CDR3aa: ASRPSGGPQETQY

j_gene: TRBJ2-2
abundance: .
v_gene: TRBV19
CDR3aa: ASSPGTRGTGELF

j_gene: TRBJ1-4
abundance: many
v_gene: TRBV12-3/TRBV12-4
CDR3aa: ASSLEGRTNEKLF

j_gene: TRBJ2-1
abundance: .
v_gene: TRBV14
CDR3aa: ASSQDVGLAAYYEQF

j_gene: TRBJ2-7
abundance: few
v_gene: TRBV15
CDR3aa: ATSRNLGQVTIYEQY

j_gene: TRBJ2-7
abundance: .
v_gene: TRBV28
CDR3aa: ASSYRETDEQY

j_gene: TRBJ2-5
abundance: many
v_gene: TRBV2
CDR3aa: ASRTGQADETQY

j_gene: TRBJ2-7
abundance: many
v_gene: TRBV29-1
CDR3aa: SVRRGYEQY

j_gene: TRBJ2-3
abundance: many
v_gene: TRBV12-3/TRBV12-4
CDR3aa: ASSQSGGASDTQY

j_gene: TRBJ2-5
abundance: .
v_gene: TRBV20-1
CDR3aa: SALGLAGGNERETQY

j_gene: TRBJ2-3
abundance: many
v_gene: TRBV12-3/TRBV12-4
CDR3aa: ASSLVPGAGEIGTDTQY

j_gene: TRBJ1-6
abundance: few
v_gene: TRBV4-1
CDR3aa: ASSQDPAGGIMSPLH

j_gene: TRBJ1-1
abundance: .
v_gene: TRBV28
CDR3aa: ASSLAQLMNTEAF

j_gene: TRBJ2-2
abundance: few
v_gene: TRBV7-9
CDR3aa: ASLGTAGRTGELF

j_gene: TRBJ2-2
abundance: few
v_gene: TRBV6-2/TRBV6-3
CDR3aa: ASSPPSGSAFGELF

j_gene: TRBJ2-7
abundance: many
v_gene: TRBV4-3
CDR3aa: ASSQDWAAGYEQY

j_gene: TRBJ1-2
abundance: few
v_gene: TRBV11-2
CDR3aa: ASSYPGSTDFYGYT

j_gene: TRBJ1-6
abundance: many
v_gene: TRBV7-2
CDR3aa: ASSFGGQGFSYNSPLH

j_gene: TRBJ2-7
abundance: few
v_gene: TRBV5-1
CDR3aa: ASSSAFGSYEQY

j_gene: TRBJ2-7
abundance: .
v_gene: TRBV9
CDR3aa: ASSVSLAGDDEQY

j_gene: TRBJ2-7
abundance: .
v_gene: TRBV4-1
CDR3aa: ASSQEASGGPPYEQY

j_gene: TRBJ2-3
abundance: many
v_gene: TRBV9
CDR3aa: ASSGGHLAGAADTQY

j_gene: TRBJ2-3
abundance: many
v_gene: TRBV13
CDR3aa: ASSSGVDTQY

j_gene: TRBJ1-1
abundance: many
v_gene: TRBV14
CDR3aa: ASSQERLPNTEAF

j_gene: TRBJ1-1
abundance: many
v_gene: TRBV3-1
CDR3aa: ASSQGAGFEAF

j_gene: TRBJ2-7
abundance: many
v_gene: TRBV4-1
CDR3aa: ASSQVRGAYEQY

j_gene: TRBJ1-3
abundance: few
v_gene: TRBV11-2
CDR3aa: ASSFVSSGNTIY

j_gene: TRBJ2-5
abundance: many
v_gene: TRBV5-8
CDR3aa: ASSSPRLAGTRREETQY

j_gene: TRBJ2-3
abundance: .
v_gene: TRBV20-1
CDR3aa: SASPTSWSTDTQY

j_gene: TRBJ2-5
abundance: .
v_gene: TRBV4-1
CDR3aa: ASSPGTSGRALETQY

j_gene: TRBJ1-6
abundance: few
v_gene: TRBV30
CDR3aa: AWSSLYNSPLH

j_gene: TRBJ2-7
abundance: many
v_gene: TRBV6-1
CDR3aa: ASSLAHLTYEQY

j_gene: TRBJ2-5
abundance: .
v_gene: TRBV30
CDR3aa: AWGGLPEAEPQY

j_gene: TRBJ1-6
abundance: few
v_gene: TRBV4-3
CDR3aa: ASSQERTGRNSPLH

j_gene: TRBJ2-7
abundance: .
v_gene: TRBV7-2
CDR3aa: ASSDEGRGQY

j_gene: TRBJ1-3
abundance: .
v_gene: TRBV29-1
CDR3aa: RVVIWDGNTIY

j_gene: TRBJ2-7
abundance: few
v_gene: TRBV11-2
CDR3aa: ASSSGAGTPYEQY

j_gene: TRBJ2-1
abundance: many
v_gene: TRBV4-3
CDR3aa: ASSQDGQVPYNEQF

j_gene: TRBJ1-2
abundance: .
v_gene: TRBV4-2
CDR3aa: ASSSPLGFFGYT

j_gene: TRBJ2-1
abundance: .
v_gene: TRBV20-1
CDR3aa: SARGVTSGGPPVEQF

j_gene: TRBJ2-2
abundance: few
v_gene: TRBV13
CDR3aa: ASSLAGFRAGELF

j_gene: TRBJ2-7
abundance: .
v_gene: TRBV19
CDR3aa: ASSARQVYSYEQY

j_gene: TRBJ2-6
abundance: many
v_gene: TRBV7-9
CDR3aa: ASSPTLESGANVLT

j_gene: TRBJ2-6
abundance: .
v_gene: TRBV27
CDR3aa: ASSLSGTGANVQT

j_gene: TRBJ2-7
abundance: .
v_gene: TRBV9
CDR3aa: ASSVDSGKAYEQY

j_gene: TRBJ1-3
abundance: once
v_gene: TRBV4-1
CDR3aa: ASSPNQVSGNTIY